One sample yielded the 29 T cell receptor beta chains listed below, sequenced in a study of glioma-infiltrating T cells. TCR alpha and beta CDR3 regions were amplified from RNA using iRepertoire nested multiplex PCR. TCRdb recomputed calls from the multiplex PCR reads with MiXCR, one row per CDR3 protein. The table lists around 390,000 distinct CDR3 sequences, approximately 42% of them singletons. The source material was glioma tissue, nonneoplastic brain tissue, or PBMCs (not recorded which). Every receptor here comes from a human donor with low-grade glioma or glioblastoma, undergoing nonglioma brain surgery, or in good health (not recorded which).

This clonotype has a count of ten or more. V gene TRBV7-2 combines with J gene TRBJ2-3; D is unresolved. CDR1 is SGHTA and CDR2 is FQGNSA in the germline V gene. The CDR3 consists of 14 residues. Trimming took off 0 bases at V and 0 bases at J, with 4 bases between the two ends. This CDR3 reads CASSLADSTDTQYF. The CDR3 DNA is TGTGCCAGCAGCTTAGCAGACAGCACAGATACGCAGTATTTT.

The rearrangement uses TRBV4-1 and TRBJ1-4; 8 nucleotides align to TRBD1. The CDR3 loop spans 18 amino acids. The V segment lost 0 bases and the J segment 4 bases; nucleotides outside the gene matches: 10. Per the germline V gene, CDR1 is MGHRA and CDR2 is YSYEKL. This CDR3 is CASSQDRRTGLNNEKLFF. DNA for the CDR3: TGCGCCAGCAGCCAAGATCGGAGGACAGGGCTTAATAATGAAAAACTGTTTTTT.

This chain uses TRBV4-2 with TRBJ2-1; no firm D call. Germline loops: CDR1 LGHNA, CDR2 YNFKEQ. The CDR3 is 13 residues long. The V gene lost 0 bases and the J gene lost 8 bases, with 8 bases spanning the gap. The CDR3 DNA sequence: TGTGCCAGCAGCCAAGATAGGTCCTATGAGCAGTTCTTC. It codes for CASSQDRSYEQFF.

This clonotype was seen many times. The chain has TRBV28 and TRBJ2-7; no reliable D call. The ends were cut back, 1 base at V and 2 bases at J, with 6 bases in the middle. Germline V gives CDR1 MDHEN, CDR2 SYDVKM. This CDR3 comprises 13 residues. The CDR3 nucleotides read TGTGCCAGCAGTTTATTCACCCCCTACGAGCAGTACTTC. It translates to CASSLFTPYEQYF.

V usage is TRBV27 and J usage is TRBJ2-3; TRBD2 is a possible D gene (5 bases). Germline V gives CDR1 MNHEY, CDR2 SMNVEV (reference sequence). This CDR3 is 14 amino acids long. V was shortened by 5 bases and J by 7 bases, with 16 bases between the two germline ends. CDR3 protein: CASSHRTRGYTQYF. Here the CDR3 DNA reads TGTGCCAGCAGTCACCGCACCCGCGGGTATACGCAGTATTTT.

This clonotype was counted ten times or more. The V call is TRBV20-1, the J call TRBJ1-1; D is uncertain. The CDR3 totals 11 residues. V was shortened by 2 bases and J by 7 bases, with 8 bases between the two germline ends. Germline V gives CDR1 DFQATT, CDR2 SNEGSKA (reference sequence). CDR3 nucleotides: TGCAGTGCTAGATCCCCGGTTGAAGCTTTCTTT. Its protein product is CSARSPVEAFF.

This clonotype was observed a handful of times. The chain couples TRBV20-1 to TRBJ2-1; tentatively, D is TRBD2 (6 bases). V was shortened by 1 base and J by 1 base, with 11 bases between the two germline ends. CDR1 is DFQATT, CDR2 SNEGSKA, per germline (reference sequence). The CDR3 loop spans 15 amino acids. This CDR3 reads CSARVGSGSYNEQFF. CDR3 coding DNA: TGCAGTGCTAGAGTCGGGAGTGGGTCCTACAATGAGCAGTTCTTC.

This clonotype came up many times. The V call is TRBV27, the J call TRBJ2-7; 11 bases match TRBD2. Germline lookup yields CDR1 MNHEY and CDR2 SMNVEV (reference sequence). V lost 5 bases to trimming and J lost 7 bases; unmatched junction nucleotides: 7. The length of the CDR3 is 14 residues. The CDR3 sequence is CASSIAGGLGEQYF. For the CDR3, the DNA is TGTGCCAGCAGTATAGCGGGAGGGCTAGGAGAGCAGTACTTC.

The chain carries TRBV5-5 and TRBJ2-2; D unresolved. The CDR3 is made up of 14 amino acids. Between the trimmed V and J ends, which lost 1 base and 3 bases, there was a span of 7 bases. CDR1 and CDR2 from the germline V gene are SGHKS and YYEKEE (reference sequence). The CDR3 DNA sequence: TGTGCCAGCAGCTTGCGACGGTACACCGGGGAGCTGTTTTTT. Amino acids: CASSLRRYTGELFF.

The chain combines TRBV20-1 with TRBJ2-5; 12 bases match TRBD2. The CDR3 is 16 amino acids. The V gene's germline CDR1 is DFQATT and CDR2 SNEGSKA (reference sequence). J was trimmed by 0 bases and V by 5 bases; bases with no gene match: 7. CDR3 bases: TGCAGTGCTCGCCGGCTAGCGGGAGGGGACCAAGAGACCCAGTACTTC. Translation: CSARRLAGGDQETQYF.

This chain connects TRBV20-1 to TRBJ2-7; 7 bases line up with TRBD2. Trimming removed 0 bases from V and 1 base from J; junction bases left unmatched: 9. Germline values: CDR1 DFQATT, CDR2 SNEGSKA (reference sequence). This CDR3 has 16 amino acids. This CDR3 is CSARDTRLAWSYEQYF. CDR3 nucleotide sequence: TGCAGTGCTAGAGATACCCGACTAGCTTGGTCCTACGAGCAGTACTTC.

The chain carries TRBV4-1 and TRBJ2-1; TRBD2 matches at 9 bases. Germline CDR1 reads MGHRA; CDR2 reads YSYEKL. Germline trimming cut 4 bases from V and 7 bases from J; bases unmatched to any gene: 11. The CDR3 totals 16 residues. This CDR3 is CASSPFPRTSENEQFF. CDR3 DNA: TGCGCCAGCAGCCCTTTCCCCCGGACTAGCGAGAATGAGCAGTTCTTC.

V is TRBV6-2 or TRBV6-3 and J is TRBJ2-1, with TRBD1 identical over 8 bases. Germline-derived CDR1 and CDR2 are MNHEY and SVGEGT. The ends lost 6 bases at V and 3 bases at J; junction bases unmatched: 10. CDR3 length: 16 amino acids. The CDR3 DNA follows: TGTGCCAGCAGCGACTCTAGGACAGGGCTCTACAATGAGCAGTTCTTC. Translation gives CASSDSRTGLYNEQFF.

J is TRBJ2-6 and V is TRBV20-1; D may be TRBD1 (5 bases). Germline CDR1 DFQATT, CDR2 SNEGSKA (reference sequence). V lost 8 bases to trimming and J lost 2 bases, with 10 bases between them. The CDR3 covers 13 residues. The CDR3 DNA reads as TGCAGTAAAGGGGCAGCTGGGGCCAACGTCCTGACTTTC. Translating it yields CSKGAAGANVLTF.

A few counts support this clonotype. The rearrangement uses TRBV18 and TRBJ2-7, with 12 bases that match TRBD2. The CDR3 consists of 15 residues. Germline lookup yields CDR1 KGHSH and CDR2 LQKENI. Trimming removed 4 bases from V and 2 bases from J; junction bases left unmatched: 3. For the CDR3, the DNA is TGTGCCAGCTCACGGACTAGCGGGAAAACCTACGAGCAGTACTTC. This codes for CASSRTSGKTYEQYF.

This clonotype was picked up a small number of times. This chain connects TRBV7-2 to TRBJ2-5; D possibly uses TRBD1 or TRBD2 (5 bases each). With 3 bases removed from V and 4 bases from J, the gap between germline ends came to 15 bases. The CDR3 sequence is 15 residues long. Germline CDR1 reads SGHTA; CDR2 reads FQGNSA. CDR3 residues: CASSFRGMARETQYF. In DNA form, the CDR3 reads TGTGCCAGCAGCTTCCGGGGCATGGCGAGAGAGACCCAGTACTTC.

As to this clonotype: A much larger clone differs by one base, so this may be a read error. Here the CDR3 reads CASSLSARGGSYNKQFF. Here the CDR3 DNA reads TGTGCCAGCAGTTTATCAGCTCGGGGTGGATCCTACAATAAGCAGTTCTTC. The chain uses TRBV27 and TRBJ2-1; a weak D match, TRBD2 (5 bases). The CDR3 length is 17 residues. Germline-derived CDR1 and CDR2 are MNHEY and SMNVEV (reference sequence).

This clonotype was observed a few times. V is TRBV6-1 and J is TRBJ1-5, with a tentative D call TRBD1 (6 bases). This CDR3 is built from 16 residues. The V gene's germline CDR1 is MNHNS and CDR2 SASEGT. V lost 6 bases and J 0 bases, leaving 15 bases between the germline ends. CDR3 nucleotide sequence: TGTGCCAGCAGCAGTTGGGGGGGCGGTAGCAATCAGCCCCAGCATTTT. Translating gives CASSSWGGGSNQPQHF.

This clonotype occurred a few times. The CDR3 here is CASSDTRLNQPQHF. The CDR3 DNA reads as TGTGCCAGCAGTGACACCAGACTTAATCAGCCCCAGCATTTT. The chain is built from TRBV2 and TRBJ1-5; D is uncertain. Germline V gives CDR1 SNHLY, CDR2 FYNNEI. This CDR3 is built from 14 residues. The germline V and J ends were trimmed by 3 bases and 4 bases, with 10 bases remaining between them.

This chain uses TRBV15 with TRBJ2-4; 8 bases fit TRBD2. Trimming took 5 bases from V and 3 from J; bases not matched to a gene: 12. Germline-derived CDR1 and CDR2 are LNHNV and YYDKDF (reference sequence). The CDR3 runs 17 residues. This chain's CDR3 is CATSLSGGRADKNIQYF. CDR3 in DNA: TGTGCCACCAGCCTCAGCGGGGGCAGGGCAGACAAAAACATTCAGTACTTC.

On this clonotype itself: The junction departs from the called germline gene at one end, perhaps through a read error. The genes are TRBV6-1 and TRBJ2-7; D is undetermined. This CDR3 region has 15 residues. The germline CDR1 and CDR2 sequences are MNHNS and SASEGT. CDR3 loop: CTSSRPGPRAYEQYF. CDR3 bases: TGTACCAGCAGCCGTCCCGGGCCCCGGGCCTACGAGCAGTACTTC.

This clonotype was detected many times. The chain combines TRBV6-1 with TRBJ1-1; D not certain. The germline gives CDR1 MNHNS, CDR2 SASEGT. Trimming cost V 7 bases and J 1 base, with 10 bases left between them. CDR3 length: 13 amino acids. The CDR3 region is CASTNPKNTEAFF. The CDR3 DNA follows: TGTGCCAGCACCAACCCCAAGAACACTGAAGCTTTCTTT.

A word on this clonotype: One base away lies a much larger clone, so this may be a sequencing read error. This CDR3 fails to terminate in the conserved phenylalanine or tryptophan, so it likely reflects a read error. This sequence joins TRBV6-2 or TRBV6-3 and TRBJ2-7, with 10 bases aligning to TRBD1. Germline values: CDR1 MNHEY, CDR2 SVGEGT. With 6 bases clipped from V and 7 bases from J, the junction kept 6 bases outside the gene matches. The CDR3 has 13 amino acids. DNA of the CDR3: TGTGCCAGCAGGTCGACAGGGGGCGGAGAGCAGTACCTC. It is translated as CASRSTGGGEQYL.

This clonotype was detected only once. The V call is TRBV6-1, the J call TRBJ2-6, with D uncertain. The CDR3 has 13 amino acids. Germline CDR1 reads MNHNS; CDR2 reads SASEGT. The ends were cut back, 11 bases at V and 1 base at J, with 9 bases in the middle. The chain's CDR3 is CAGKDSGANVLTF. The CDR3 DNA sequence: TGTGCCGGCAAGGATTCTGGGGCCAACGTCCTGACTTTC.

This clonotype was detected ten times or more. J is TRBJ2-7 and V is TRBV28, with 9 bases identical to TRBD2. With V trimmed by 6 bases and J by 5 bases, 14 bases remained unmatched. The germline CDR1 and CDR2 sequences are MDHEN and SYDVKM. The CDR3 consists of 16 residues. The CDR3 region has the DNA TGTGCCAGCAGCATTGGGGTTGCGGGAGGGCGCGACGAGCAGTACTTC. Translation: CASSIGVAGGRDEQYF.

CDR3 coding DNA: TGTGCCAGCAGCTTAGCCCCTCCGGGCACTGAAGCTTTCTTT. Encoded protein: CASSLAPPGTEAFF. The chain uses TRBV7-6 and TRBJ1-1; D unresolved. Looked up from germline, CDR1 is SGHVS and CDR2 is FNYEAQ. V lost 0 bases to trimming and J lost 4 bases, with 9 bases between them. The CDR3 runs 14 residues.

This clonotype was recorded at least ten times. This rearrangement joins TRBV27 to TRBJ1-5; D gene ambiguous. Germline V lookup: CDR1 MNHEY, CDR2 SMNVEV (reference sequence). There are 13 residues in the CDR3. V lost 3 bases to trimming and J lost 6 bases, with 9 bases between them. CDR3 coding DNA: TGTGCCAGCAGTTTCGGCCCCCGTCAGCCCCAGCATTTT. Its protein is CASSFGPRQPQHF.

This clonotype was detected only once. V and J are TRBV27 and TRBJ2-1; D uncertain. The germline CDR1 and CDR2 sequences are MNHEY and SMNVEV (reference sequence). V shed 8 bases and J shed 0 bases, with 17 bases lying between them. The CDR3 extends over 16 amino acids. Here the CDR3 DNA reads TGTGCCAGCTCACCTCGAGACGGAAGCTCCTACAATGAGCAGTTCTTC. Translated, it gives CASSPRDGSSYNEQFF.

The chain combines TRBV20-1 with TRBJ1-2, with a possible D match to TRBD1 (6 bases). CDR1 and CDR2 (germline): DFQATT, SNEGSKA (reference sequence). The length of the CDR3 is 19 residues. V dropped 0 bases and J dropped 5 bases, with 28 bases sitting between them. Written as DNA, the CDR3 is TGCAGTGCTAGAGATCTGGTCTTTAACCTCTTAGGGGGGAGGTATGGCTACACCTTC. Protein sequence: CSARDLVFNLLGGRYGYTF.